This entry lists 12 T cell receptor beta chains sequenced from one sample in a study of T cell repertoires in cytomegalovirus infection. A single record per CDR3 protein comes from TCRdb applying MiXCR to the reads. The sample lists around 430,000 distinct CDR3 sequences; roughly 46% were seen once. These receptors are not linked to any known antigen. The source was cultured PBMCs, collected from culture after CMV antigen stimulation. Source of these receptors: a human donor in good health (CMV status not recorded). Some clones in this sample may be carry-over from other donors' samples.

The V call is TRBV7-2, the J call TRBJ1-6; 8 nucleotides line up with TRBD1. Germline CDR1 reads SGHTA; CDR2 reads FQGNSA. CDR3 length equals 16 residues. V lost 1 base to trimming and J lost 8 bases; unmatched junction nucleotides: 7. CDR3 bases: TGTGCCAGCAGCTTAGTTGGGACAGGCGGATATTCACCCCTCCACTTT. Its protein product is CASSLVGTGGYSPLHF.

The V call is TRBV11-2, the J call TRBJ2-1, with unresolved D. With 5 bases removed from V and 8 bases from J, the gap between germline ends came to 13 bases. The CDR3 length is 13 residues. Germline V gene data show CDR1 as SGHAT and CDR2 as FQNNGV. CDR3 nucleotide sequence: TGTGCCAGCAGCGGTTTGGAGAACTATGAGCAGTTCTTC. The encoded protein is CASSGLENYEQFF.

The table lists this clonotype with a few counts. The chain joins TRBV7-8 to TRBJ1-2, with D maybe TRBD1 (6 bases). The CDR3 totals 14 residues. V was trimmed by 0 bases and J by 4 bases, leaving 9 bases between them. Germline CDR1 and CDR2: SGHVS and FQNEAQ. In DNA form, the CDR3 reads TGTGCCAGCAGCTTAGCAAGACAGGCCTATGGCTACACCTTC. This translates into CASSLARQAYGYTF.

The chain links TRBV19 to TRBJ1-1; D is perhaps TRBD1 (6 bases). V was shortened by 5 bases and J by 3 bases, with 19 bases between the two germline ends. In germline, CDR1 is LNHDA, CDR2 SQIVND (reference sequence). The CDR3 is 16 residues long. CDR3 region: CASSFRTDRGDTEAFF. The CDR3 nucleotides are TGTGCCAGTAGTTTCCGGACAGACCGCGGGGACACTGAAGCTTTCTTT.

This chain connects TRBV6-2 or TRBV6-3 to TRBJ2-5; D is perhaps TRBD2 (6 bases). The CDR3 has 14 residues. The germline V gene encodes CDR1 MNHEY and CDR2 SVGEGT. Trimming removed 6 bases at V and 4 bases at J, with 15 bases between. CDR3 DNA: TGTGCCAGCAGGAAGAGAGGAGGGCCAGAGACCCAGTACTTC. It specifies CASRKRGGPETQYF.

V and J are TRBV12-3 or TRBV12-4 and TRBJ1-6; 9 nucleotides line up with TRBD1. The CDR3 consists of 15 residues. Germline trimming cut 5 bases from V and 7 bases from J; bases unmatched to any gene: 6. CDR3 DNA: TGTGCCAGCAGTCTCACAGGGGGCAGAAATTCACCCCTCCACTTT. Translated: CASSLTGGRNSPLHF.

A few counts support this clonotype. The chain is built from TRBV7-6 and TRBJ2-3, with D hard to call. Between the trimmed V and J ends, which lost 3 bases and 14 bases, there was a span of 15 bases. Germline lookup yields CDR1 SGHVS and CDR2 FNYEAQ. The CDR3 has 12 amino acids. CDR3 in amino acids: CASSLSADNRYF. CDR3 nucleotides: TGTGCCAGCAGCTTGAGCGCAGATAACAGGTATTTT.

The CDR3 is CASSDSSGRGNEQFF. CDR3 bases: TGCGCCAGCAGTGACTCTAGCGGGAGGGGCAATGAGCAGTTCTTC. The chain has TRBV10-2 and TRBJ2-1, with 12 bases matching TRBD2. Trimming took 3 bases from V and 6 from J; bases not matched to a gene: 3. CDR3 length equals 15 residues. Germline V CDR1 and CDR2: WSHSY, SAAADI.

The sample holds a few counts of this clonotype. The CDR3 loop reads CASSRSGRAVYF. The DNA for the CDR3 is TGTGCCAGCAGTCGTAGCGGGAGGGCGGTGTATTTT. This chain uses TRBV27 with TRBJ2-3; TRBD2 aligns across 11 bases. Trimming cost V 5 bases and J 14 bases; bases outside gene matches: 6. Looked up from germline, CDR1 is MNHEY and CDR2 is SMNVEV (reference sequence). The CDR3 has 12 residues.

This clonotype was picked up one time. The CDR3, as DNA: TGTGCCACCGACACGGGGCGCGGGAACACTGAAGCTTTCTTT. Protein sequence: CATDTGRGNTEAFF. The rearrangement uses TRBV10-3 and TRBJ1-1; a possible D gene is TRBD1 (5 bases). Deletions cut 10 bases from V and 1 base from J, with 16 bases between. This CDR3 is 14 amino acids long. The germline CDR1 and CDR2 sequences are ENHRY and SYGVKD.

The chain's CDR3 is CASSLGRAGSYNEQFF. The CDR3 DNA reads as TGTGCCAGCAGCTTGGGGAGGGCGGGGTCCTACAATGAGCAGTTCTTC. The chain couples TRBV7-8 to TRBJ2-1; 7 bases are shared with TRBD2. This CDR3 contains 16 residues. V lost 3 bases, J lost 1 base, and 6 bases stayed unmatched. Germline CDR1 SGHVS, CDR2 FQNEAQ. Looking up the rest from reference TRBV7-8 and TRBJ2-1 gives the full variable domain: GAGVSQSPRYKVAKRGQDVALRCDPISGHVSLFWYQQALGQGPEFLTYFQNEAQLDKSGLPSDRFFAERPEGSVSTLKIQRTQQEDSAVYLCASSLGRAGSYNEQFFGPGTRLTVL.

The CDR3, as DNA: TGTGCCAGCAGACAACAGGGAGACAATCAGCCCCAGCATTTT. This gives the protein CASRQQGDNQPQHF. J is TRBJ1-5 and V is TRBV6-5; TRBD1 is a possible D gene (6 bases). The germline gives CDR1 MNHEY, CDR2 SVGAGI. The CDR3 contains 14 residues. Trimming removed 6 bases from V and 3 bases from J, with 12 bases in between.